The clone carrying this TCR beta chain came up a few times. CDR1 and CDR2 (germline): MNHNS, SASEGT. The ends were cut back, 3 bases at V and 2 bases at J, with 17 bases in the middle. CDR3 length: 17 residues. Researchers amplified the TCR beta CDR3 regions from RNA transcripts. Carried out on the TCR CDR3, a first-round RT-PCR used the HTBI primer set. TCRdb called the multiplex PCR reads again in MiXCR, with one record for every CDR3 protein. This table holds hundreds of thousands of distinct CDR3 sequences, 15% to 18% found once. This specimen belongs to a study of T cells in Graves' hyperthyroidism and ophthalmopathy.

The sequence derives from a woman aged 18 to 35 with Graves' hyperthyroidism. The chain combines TRBV6-1 with TRBJ1-5, with a tentative D call TRBD1 (6 bases). Sequencing was done on a sample of blood. CDR3 in amino acids: CASSDPEPGGGNQPQHF. For the CDR3, the DNA is TGTGCCAGCAGTGACCCCGAACCGGGGGGCGGCAATCAGCCCCAGCATTTT.